This TCR beta chain originates from a study of T cells in Graves' hyperthyroidism and ophthalmopathy. Study-wide points: Patients with ophthalmopathy were separated from those with stable hyperthyroidism by a 13 V-J model.

This clonotype has more than one count but fewer than ten. The antigen is not known. The study enrolled patients aged 18 to 65 with newly diagnosed hyperthyroidism of under 2 months' duration. Diagnostic decisions used clinical symptoms, serum thyroxine and TRAb, thyroid ultrasound and orbital computed tomography. Germline values: CDR1 SGHAT, CDR2 FQNNGV. The V end lost 2 bases, the J end lost 2 bases, and 22 bases lay between the germline ends. The CDR3 length is 18 residues. Researchers amplified the TCR beta CDR3 regions from RNA transcripts. The primer set for the first-round RT-PCR of the TCR CDR3 was HTBI. TCRdb re-called the multiplex PCR reads through MiXCR, storing one row per CDR3 protein. The sample holds under 750,000 distinct CDR3 sequences, about 19% seen once.

The TCR sequence derives from a woman in her forties or fifties with Graves' hyperthyroidism that later progressed to Graves' ophthalmopathy. The chain is built from TRBV11-2 and TRBJ2-7, with TRBD2 as a possible D gene (6 bases). Source material: blood. CDR3 sequence: CASSLRRDAGTHTYEQYF. CDR3 bases: TGTGCCAGCAGCTTAAGGAGGGACGCCGGGACGCATACCTACGAGCAGTACTTC.